This record covers a single T cell receptor beta chain. As yet, its antigen is unknown. Unmatched junction bases numbered 3, after V lost 5 bases and J lost 4 bases. This CDR3 comprises 13 residues. Germline values: CDR1 GTSNPN, CDR2 SVGIG (reference sequence). This sample was taken from a study of cytomegalovirus exposure and HLA in healthy donors. As for the study in general: The 120 validation repertoires, a later analysis reported, used the same platform as the 600 to 850 repertoires from the first cohort. Whole-study results and caveats: Cytomegalovirus-associated status was assigned to some 180 TCR beta chains. It was reported that the classifier diagnosed cytomegalovirus status with high specificity and sensitivity in both the original and validation cohorts. In a later analysis, first-cohort TCR clusters were found to tend to co-occur in the 130 or so validation repertoires.

Assay: immunoSEQ multiplex PCR; the TCRdb copy retains only in-frame clones and omits some. The table includes some 320,000 clones, about nine tenths detected once. This chain connects TRBV30 to TRBJ2-5, with 11 bases matching TRBD1. The sequence came from a woman aged 25-40 years in good health and CMV-seropositive. The specimen sequenced was PBMCs. In nucleotides, the CDR3 is TGTGCCTGGGGGACAGGGGGTCGAGAGACCCAGTACTTC. Translating it yields CAWGTGGRETQYF.